Shown below are 16 T cell receptor beta chains from a single sample sequenced in a study of graft-versus-host responses after intestinal transplantation. Their cognate antigens are unknown. Clones were sequenced by immunoSEQ multiplex PCR, and TCRdb holds only the in-frame ones, with some missing. The table includes about 36,000 clones, less than 95% detected once. Sequencing was performed on unstimulated CD4+ T cells sorted from spleen or lymph node cells, taken before transplant. These receptors all stem from a human donor who was the organ donor for an intestinal transplant.

The rearrangement links TRBV9 to TRBJ2-1; 8 bases are shared with TRBD2. Germline V gene sequence: CDR1 SGDLS, CDR2 YYNGEE. With V trimmed by 2 bases and J by 4 bases, 5 bases remained unmatched. This CDR3 is 15 amino acids long. CDR3 loop: CASSVLAGQYNEQFF. The CDR3 DNA is TGTGCCAGCAGCGTTCTAGCGGGCCAGTACAATGAGCAGTTCTTC.

The V call is TRBV2, the J call TRBJ2-2, with 10 bases aligning to TRBD1. V lost 6 bases, J lost 0 bases, and 4 bases stayed unmatched. The CDR3 has 16 amino acids. Germline V gene lookup returns CDR1 SNHLY and CDR2 FYNNEI. The CDR3 region is CASSLTGGANTGELFF. In DNA form, the CDR3 reads TGTGCCAGCAGCCTGACAGGGGGCGCGAACACCGGGGAGCTGTTTTTT. The entire variable domain, with the rest obtained from reference TRBV2 and TRBJ2-2, is as follows: EPEVTQTPSHQVTQMGQEVILRCVPISNHLYFYWYRQILGQKVEFLVSFYNNEISEKSEIFDDQFSVERPDGSNFTLKIRSTKLEDSAMYFCASSLTGGANTGELFFGEGSRLTVL.

The rearrangement joins TRBV7-2 to TRBJ1-4; no reliable D call. Germline V CDR1 and CDR2: SGHTA, FQGNSA. The CDR3 has 12 residues. Trimming took 3 bases from V and 7 from J, leaving 6 bases between them. CDR3 region: CASSLSGEKLFF. The CDR3 DNA reads as TGTGCCAGCAGCTTGTCGGGTGAAAAACTGTTTTTT.

The chain employs TRBV30 and TRBJ2-5; 12 bases agree with TRBD2. CDR1 and CDR2 from the germline V gene are GTSNPN and SVGIG (reference sequence). The V and J ends lost 3 bases and 4 bases, in that order; junction bases with no gene match: 9. This CDR3 contains 16 residues. The CDR3 nucleotides are TGTGCCTGGAGGCGGCTAGCGGGGGGGCAATCAGAGACCCAGTACTTC. It codes for CAWRRLAGGQSETQYF.

V usage is TRBV7-2 and J usage is TRBJ2-3; D may match TRBD1 or TRBD2 (7 bases each). The CDR3 is 15 residues long. Germline loops: CDR1 SGHTA, CDR2 FQGNSA. V was shortened by 6 bases and J by 5 bases, with 18 bases between the two germline ends. CDR3 sequence (DNA): TGTGCCAGCAGAGGGGGCGGGGGCCCTGGAGATACGCAGTATTTT. It translates to CASRGGGGPGDTQYF.

V is TRBV30 and J is TRBJ2-7, with unresolved D. Germline V CDR1 and CDR2: GTSNPN, SVGIG (reference sequence). The CDR3 runs to 17 residues. V was cut by 5 bases and J by 5 bases, with 28 bases left in between. The CDR3 nucleotides are TGTGCCTGGCCCCCACCCGCACCGGGCCCCAAGGAGCACGAGCAGTACTTC. Translated, it gives CAWPPPAPGPKEHEQYF.

The V call is TRBV5-4, the J call TRBJ1-2; 8 nucleotides agree with TRBD1. The germline V gene encodes CDR1 SGHNT and CDR2 YYREEE (reference sequence). The CDR3 length is 15 residues. The V gene end was trimmed by 0 bases and the J gene end by 4 bases; junction bases not matched to a gene: 5. The CDR3 coding sequence is TGTGCCAGCAGCTTGGAGCAGGGGGCCCCCTATGGCTACACCTTC. Translated, it gives CASSLEQGAPYGYTF.

The chain links TRBV5-1 to TRBJ1-6; 9 bases align to TRBD1. V dropped 9 bases and J dropped 10; count of bases not matched to a gene: 8. This CDR3 comprises 13 residues. Per germline, CDR1 SGHRS and CDR2 YFSETQ. In DNA, the CDR3 is TGCGCCACCAGTACAGGGGGCGACTCACCCCTCCACTTT. This gives the protein CATSTGGDSPLHF.

This clone has only one observation. The rearrangement uses TRBV5-4 and TRBJ2-7, with a possible D match to TRBD1 (6 bases). The CDR3 consists of 14 residues. Trimming shortened V by 4 bases and J by 5 bases, and 16 bases separated the two germline ends. CDR1 and CDR2 (germline): SGHNT, YYREEE (reference sequence). The DNA of the CDR3 is TGTGCCAGCAGCACCGGGTCCCCAGGGGACGAGCAGTACTTC. Translation: CASSTGSPGDEQYF.

The chain links TRBV6-1 to TRBJ1-2; tentative D call: TRBD1 (5 bases). There are 15 residues in the CDR3. Germline values: CDR1 MNHNS, CDR2 SASEGT. Trimming left V 2 bases short and J 2 bases short, with 12 bases between. The CDR3 sequence is CASSELAGRNYGYTF. DNA for the CDR3: TGTGCCAGCAGTGAACTGGCAGGGCGGAACTATGGCTACACCTTC.

DNA of the CDR3: TGCGCCAGCAGCCCCAAACCGGGAATCTATAATTCACCCCTCCACTTT. It encodes CASSPKPGIYNSPLHF. The chain employs TRBV4-1 and TRBJ1-6; D is undetermined. Germline V gene lookup returns CDR1 MGHRA and CDR2 YSYEKL. The CDR3 consists of 16 residues. The germline V and J ends were trimmed by 4 bases and 3 bases, with 13 bases remaining between them.

This clone occurred once. V usage is TRBV10-3 and J usage is TRBJ1-5; D is ambiguous. Germline V lookup: CDR1 ENHRY, CDR2 SYGVKD. The CDR3 is 15 amino acids. V was trimmed by 1 base and J by 0 bases, leaving 7 bases between them. The CDR3 DNA follows: TGTGCCATCAGTGAGTTTGGAGATAGCAATCAGCCCCAGCATTTT. It is translated as CAISEFGDSNQPQHF.

This clone appeared a single time. This chain links TRBV28 with TRBJ1-5; 9 nucleotides line up with TRBD1. CDR3 length: 16 amino acids. V shed 3 bases, J shed 9 bases, and the junction held 12 bases outside the gene matches. CDR1 and CDR2 (germline): MDHEN, SYDVKM. CDR3 loop: CASSFPGTGSNGPQHF. The CDR3 DNA follows: TGTGCCAGCAGTTTCCCCGGGACAGGGAGTAATGGGCCCCAGCATTTT.

This chain connects TRBV5-6 to TRBJ1-2; 7 bases agree with TRBD1. V dropped 5 bases and J dropped 4; count of bases not matched to a gene: 8. Germline loops: CDR1 SGHDT, CDR2 YYEEEE. The CDR3 contains 14 residues. The CDR3 nucleotides read TGTGCCAGCAGTCTCGGGACAGACTCCTATGGCTACACCTTC. It specifies CASSLGTDSYGYTF.

The rearrangement uses TRBV28 and TRBJ1-2, with a possible D match to TRBD1 (5 bases). V was pared by 7 bases and J by 5 bases, with 11 bases between. CDR1 is MDHEN, CDR2 SYDVKM, per germline. The CDR3 runs to 12 residues. This CDR3 is CASTPGGYGYTF. The CDR3 nucleotides are TGTGCCAGCACCCCCGGGGGGTATGGCTACACCTTC.

The rearrangement uses TRBV5-4 and TRBJ2-3; TRBD1 matches 7 bases. The V and J ends lost 2 bases and 1 base, in that order; junction bases with no gene match: 1. The CDR3 runs to 14 residues. CDR1 and CDR2 from the germline V gene are SGHNT and YYREEE (reference sequence). The chain's CDR3 is CASSFGQGTDTQYF. The CDR3 nucleotides are TGTGCCAGCAGCTTCGGACAGGGCACAGATACGCAGTATTTT. The variable domain in full, completed from reference TRBV5-4 and TRBJ2-3, reads ETGVTQSPTHLIKTRGQQVTLRCSSQSGHNTVSWYQQALGQGPQFIFQYYREEENGRGNFPPRFSGLQFPNYSSELNVNALELDDSALYLCASSFGQGTDTQYFGPGTRLTVL.